This TCR beta chain is drawn from a study of cytomegalovirus exposure and HLA in healthy donors. Study as a whole: Inside one of the first data releases sat around 86 million unique TCRs taken from HLA-typed donors. General observations from the study: The HLA-A and HLA-B alleles of most subjects were reportedly predicted accurately from TCR beta sequences.

A word on this clone: Its antigen is not known.

It was healthy bone marrow donors who served as donors. Researchers ran the PCR with 60 Vbeta and 13 Jbeta primers. Some clones are missing from TCRdb's copy, which holds only in-frame ones; the method was immunoSEQ multiplex PCR. The sample has roughly 43,000 clones; 70% to 85% are singletons. Sequenced material: PBMCs. This sequence was found in a man younger than 40 in good health and CMV-seronegative.

For the CDR3, the DNA is TGTGCCAGCAGCTTAGGGGTCGGGACTAGCGGGATCAATGAGCAGTTCTTC. The encoded protein is CASSLGVGTSGINEQFF. V gene TRBV5-4 combines with J gene TRBJ2-1, with 13 bases lining up with TRBD2. The CDR3 extends over 17 amino acids. V lost 2 bases and J lost 6; bases outside the gene matches: 8. The germline gives CDR1 SGHNT, CDR2 YYREEE (reference sequence).